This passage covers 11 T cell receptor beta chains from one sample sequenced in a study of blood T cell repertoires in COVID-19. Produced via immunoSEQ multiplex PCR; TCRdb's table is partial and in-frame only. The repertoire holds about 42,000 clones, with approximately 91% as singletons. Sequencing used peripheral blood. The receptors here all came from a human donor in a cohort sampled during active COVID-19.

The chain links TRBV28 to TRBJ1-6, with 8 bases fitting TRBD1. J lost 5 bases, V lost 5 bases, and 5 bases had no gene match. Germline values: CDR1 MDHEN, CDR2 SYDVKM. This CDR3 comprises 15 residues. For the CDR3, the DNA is TGTGCCAGCAGTCACGGACAGGGAGATAATTCACCCCTCCACTTT. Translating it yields CASSHGQGDNSPLHF.

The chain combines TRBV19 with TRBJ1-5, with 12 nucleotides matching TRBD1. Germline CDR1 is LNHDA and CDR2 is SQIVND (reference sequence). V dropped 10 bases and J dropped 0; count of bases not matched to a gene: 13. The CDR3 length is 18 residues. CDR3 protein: CATRRRDRGPDSNQPQHF. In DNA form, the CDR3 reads TGTGCCACTAGGAGACGGGACAGGGGGCCTGATAGCAATCAGCCCCAGCATTTT.

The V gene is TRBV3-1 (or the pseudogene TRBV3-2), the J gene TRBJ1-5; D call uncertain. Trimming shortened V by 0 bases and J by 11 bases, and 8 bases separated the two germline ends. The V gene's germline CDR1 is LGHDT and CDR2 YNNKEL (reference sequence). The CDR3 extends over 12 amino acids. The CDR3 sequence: CASSQDNRAQHF. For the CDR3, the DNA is TGTGCCAGCAGCCAAGATAACCGGGCCCAGCATTTT.

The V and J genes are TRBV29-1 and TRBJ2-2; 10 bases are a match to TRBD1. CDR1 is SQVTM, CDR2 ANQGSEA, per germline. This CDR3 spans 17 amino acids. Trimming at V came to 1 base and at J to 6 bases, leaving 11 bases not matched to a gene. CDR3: CSVEGETGGGMAGELFF. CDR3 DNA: TGCAGCGTTGAAGGAGAGACAGGGGGCGGGATGGCCGGGGAGCTGTTTTTT.

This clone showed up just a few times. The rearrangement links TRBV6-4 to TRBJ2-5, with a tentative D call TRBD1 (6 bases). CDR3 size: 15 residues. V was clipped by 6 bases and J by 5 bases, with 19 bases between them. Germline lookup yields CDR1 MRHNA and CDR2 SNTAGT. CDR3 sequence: CASRLTGNGLETQYF. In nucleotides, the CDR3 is TGTGCCAGCAGACTGACAGGAAACGGTTTGGAGACCCAGTACTTC.

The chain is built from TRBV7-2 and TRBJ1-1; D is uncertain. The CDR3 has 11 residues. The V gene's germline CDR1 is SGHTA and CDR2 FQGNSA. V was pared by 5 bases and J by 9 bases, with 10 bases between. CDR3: CASSTWEKAFF. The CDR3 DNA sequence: TGTGCCAGCAGCACGTGGGAGAAAGCTTTCTTT.

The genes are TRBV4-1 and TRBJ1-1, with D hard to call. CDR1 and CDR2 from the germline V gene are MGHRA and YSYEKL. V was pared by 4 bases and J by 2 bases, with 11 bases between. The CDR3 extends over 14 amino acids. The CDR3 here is CASSLLGLNTEAFF. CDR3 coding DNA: TGCGCCAGCAGCCTCCTTGGACTAAACACTGAAGCTTTCTTT.

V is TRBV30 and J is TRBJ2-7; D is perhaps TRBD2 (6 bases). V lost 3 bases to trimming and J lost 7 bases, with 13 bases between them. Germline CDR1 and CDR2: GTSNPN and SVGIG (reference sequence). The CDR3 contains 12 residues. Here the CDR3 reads CAWRMGGAEQYF. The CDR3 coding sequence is TGTGCCTGGAGGATGGGGGGAGCAGAGCAGTACTTC.

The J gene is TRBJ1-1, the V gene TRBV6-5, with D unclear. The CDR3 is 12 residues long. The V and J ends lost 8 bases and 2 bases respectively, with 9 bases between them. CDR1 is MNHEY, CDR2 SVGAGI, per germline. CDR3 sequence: CASQRDNTEAFF. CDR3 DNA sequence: TGTGCCAGCCAGAGGGATAACACTGAAGCTTTCTTT.

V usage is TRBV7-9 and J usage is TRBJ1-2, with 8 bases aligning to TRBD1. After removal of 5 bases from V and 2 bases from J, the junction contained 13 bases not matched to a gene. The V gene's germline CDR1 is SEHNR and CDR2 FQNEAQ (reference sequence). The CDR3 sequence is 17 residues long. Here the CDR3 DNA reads TGTGCCAGCAGCGAGCAGGGGGCTTATCGTAGAAACTATGGCTACACCTTC. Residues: CASSEQGAYRRNYGYTF.

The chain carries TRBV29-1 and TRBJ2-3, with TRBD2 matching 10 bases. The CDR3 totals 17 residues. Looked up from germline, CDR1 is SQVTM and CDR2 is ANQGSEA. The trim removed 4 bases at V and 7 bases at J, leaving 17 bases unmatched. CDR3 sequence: CSVVFPLTSGVSNTQYF. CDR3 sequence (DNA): TGCAGCGTTGTATTTCCCCTCACTAGCGGGGTTTCCAATACGCAGTATTTT.